This T cell receptor beta chain was sequenced during a study of pediatric ulcerative colitis. Note on this clone: Antigen: not known.

Findings and limits, study-wide: A couple of rectal CDR3 clonotypes occurred in all ulcerative colitis patients. Ulcerative colitis patients shared more blood-rectal clones than controls. Rectal repertoires separated controls, mild-moderate and acute severe colitis.

Sequencing was at survey level. This table comes from immunoSEQ multiplex PCR, and its TCRdb copy is limited to in-frame clones, with some not included. The table has roughly 64,000 clones, 80% to 90% seen once. CDR1 is MGHRA, CDR2 YSYEKL, per germline. V lost 2 bases and J lost 4; bases outside the gene matches: 8. This CDR3 comprises 16 residues. V usage is TRBV4-1 and J usage is TRBJ2-3; TRBD2 matches at 8 bases. This sequence was found in a boy between 10 and 17 years old with severe ulcerative colitis. Sample: blood. CDR3 DNA sequence: TGCGCCAGCAGCCAATATGAAGCGGGAGATCCAGATACGCAGTATTTT. Its protein is CASSQYEAGDPDTQYF.